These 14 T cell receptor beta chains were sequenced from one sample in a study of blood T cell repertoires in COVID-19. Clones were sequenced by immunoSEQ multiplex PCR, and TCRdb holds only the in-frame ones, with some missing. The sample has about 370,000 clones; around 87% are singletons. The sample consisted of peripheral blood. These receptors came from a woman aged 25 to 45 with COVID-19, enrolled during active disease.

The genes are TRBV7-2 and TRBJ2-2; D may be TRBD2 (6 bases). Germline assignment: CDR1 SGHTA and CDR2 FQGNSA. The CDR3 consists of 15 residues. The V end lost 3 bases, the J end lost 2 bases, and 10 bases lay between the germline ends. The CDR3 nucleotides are TGTGCCAGCAGCTTGGGGACTCCCAACACCGGGGAGCTGTTTTTT. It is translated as CASSLGTPNTGELFF.

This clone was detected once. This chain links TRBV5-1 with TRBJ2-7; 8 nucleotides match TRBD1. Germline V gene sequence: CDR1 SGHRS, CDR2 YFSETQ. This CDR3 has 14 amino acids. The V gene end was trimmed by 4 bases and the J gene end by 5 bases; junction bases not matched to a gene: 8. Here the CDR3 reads CASSPGQALNEQYF. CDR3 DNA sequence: TGCGCCAGCAGCCCGGGACAGGCACTGAACGAGCAGTACTTC.

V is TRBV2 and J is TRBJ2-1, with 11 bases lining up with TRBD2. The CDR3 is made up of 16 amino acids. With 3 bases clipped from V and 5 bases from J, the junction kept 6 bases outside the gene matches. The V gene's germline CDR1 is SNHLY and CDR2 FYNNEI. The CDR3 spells CASSDPLAGENNEQFF. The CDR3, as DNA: TGTGCCAGCAGTGACCCACTAGCGGGAGAAAACAATGAGCAGTTCTTC.

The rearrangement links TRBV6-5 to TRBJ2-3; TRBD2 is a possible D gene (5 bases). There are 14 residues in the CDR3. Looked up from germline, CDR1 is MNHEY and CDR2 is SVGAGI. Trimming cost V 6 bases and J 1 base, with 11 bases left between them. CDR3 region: CASSKGLRTDTQYF. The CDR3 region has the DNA TGTGCCAGCAGCAAAGGACTCCGCACAGATACGCAGTATTTT.

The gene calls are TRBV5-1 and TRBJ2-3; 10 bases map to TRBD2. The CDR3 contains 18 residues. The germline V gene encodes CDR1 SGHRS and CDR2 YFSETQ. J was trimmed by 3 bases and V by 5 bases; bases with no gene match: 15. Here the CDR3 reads CASSNRVSSGSRTDTQYF. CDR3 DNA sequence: TGCGCCAGCAGTAATCGGGTCTCTAGCGGGAGCAGAACAGATACGCAGTATTTT.

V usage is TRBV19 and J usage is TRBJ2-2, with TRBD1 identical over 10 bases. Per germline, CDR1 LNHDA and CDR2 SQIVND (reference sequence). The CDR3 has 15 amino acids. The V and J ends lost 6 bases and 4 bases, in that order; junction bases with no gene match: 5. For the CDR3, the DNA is TGTGCCAGTAGCCCGGGACAGGGGAGCACCGGGGAGCTGTTTTTT. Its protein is CASSPGQGSTGELFF.

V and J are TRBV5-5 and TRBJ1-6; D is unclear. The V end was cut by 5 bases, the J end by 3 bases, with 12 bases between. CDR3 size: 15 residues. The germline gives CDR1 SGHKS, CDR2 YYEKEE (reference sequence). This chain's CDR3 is CASSAPGDYNSPLHF. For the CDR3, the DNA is TGTGCCAGCAGTGCACCAGGCGACTATAATTCACCCCTCCACTTT. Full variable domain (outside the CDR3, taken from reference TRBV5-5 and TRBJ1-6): DAGVTQSPTHLIKTRGQQVTLRCSPISGHKSVSWYQQVLGQGPQFIFQYYEKEERGRGNFPDRFSARQFPNYSSELNVNALLLGDSALYLCASSAPGDYNSPLHFGNGTRLTVT.

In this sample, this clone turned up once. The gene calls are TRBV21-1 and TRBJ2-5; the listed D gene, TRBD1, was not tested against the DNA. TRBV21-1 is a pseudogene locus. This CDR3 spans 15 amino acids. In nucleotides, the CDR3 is TGTGCCAGCAGCAAAGGGAGACAGGGGCAAGAGACCCAGTACTTC. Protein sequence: CASSKGRQGQETQYF.

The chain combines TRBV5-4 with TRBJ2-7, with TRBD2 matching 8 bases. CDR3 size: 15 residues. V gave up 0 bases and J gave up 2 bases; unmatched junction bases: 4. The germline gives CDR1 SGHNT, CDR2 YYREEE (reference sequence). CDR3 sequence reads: CASSLGGGYPYEQYF. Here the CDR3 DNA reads TGTGCCAGCAGCTTGGGCGGGGGGTACCCCTACGAGCAGTACTTC.

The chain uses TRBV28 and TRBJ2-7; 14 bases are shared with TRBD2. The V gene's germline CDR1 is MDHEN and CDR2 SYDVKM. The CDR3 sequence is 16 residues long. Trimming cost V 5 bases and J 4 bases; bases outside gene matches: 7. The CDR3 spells CASSPRTSGRFYEQYF. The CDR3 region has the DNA TGTGCCAGCAGTCCTCGGACTAGCGGGAGGTTTTACGAGCAGTACTTC.

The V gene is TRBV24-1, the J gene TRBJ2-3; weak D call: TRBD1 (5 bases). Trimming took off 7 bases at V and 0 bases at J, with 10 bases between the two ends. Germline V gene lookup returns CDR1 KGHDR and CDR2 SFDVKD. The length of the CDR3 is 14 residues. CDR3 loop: CATREQGSTDTQYF. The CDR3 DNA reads TGTGCCACCAGAGAGCAGGGCAGCACAGATACGCAGTATTTT.

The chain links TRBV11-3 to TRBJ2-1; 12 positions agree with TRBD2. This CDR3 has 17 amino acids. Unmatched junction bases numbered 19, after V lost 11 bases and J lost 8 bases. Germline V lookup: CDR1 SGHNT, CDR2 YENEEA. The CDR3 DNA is TGTGCCCCCCGGAAGCCGGAAGAGACTAGCGGGAGTTATGAGCAGTTCTTC. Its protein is CAPRKPEETSGSYEQFF. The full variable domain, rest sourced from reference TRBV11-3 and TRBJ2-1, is EAGVVQSPRYKIIEKKQPVAFWCNPISGHNTLYWYLQNLGQGPELLIRYENEEAVDDSQLPKDRFSAERLKGVDSTLKIQPAELGDSAVYLCAPRKPEETSGSYEQFFGPGTRLTVL.

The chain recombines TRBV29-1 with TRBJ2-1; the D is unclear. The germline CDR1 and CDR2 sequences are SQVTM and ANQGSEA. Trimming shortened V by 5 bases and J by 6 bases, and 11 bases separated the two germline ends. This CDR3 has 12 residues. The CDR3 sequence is CSVSIGFNEQFF. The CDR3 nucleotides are TGCAGCGTTTCCATCGGGTTCAATGAGCAGTTCTTC.

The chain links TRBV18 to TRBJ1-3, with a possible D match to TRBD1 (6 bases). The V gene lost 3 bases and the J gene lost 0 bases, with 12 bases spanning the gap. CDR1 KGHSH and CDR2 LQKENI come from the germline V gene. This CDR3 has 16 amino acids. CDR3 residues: CASSPPGESSGNTIYF. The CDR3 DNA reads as TGTGCCAGCTCACCCCCAGGGGAAAGCTCTGGAAACACCATATATTTT.